This entry lists 28 T cell receptor beta chains sequenced from one sample in a study of T cell repertoires in cytomegalovirus infection. Antigen specificity for these receptors is unknown. MiXCR, applied by TCRdb to the reads, yields one record per CDR3 protein. This sample yields about 920,000 distinct CDR3 sequences, of which roughly 30% are seen a single time; over 10% belongs to the top ten. This material consisted of cultured CD8+ T cells from PBMCs, taken from culture after CMV antigen stimulation. Receptor source: a human donor in good health (CMV status not recorded). Some clones in this sample may be carry-over from other donors' samples.

The V and J genes are TRBV12-3 or TRBV12-4 and TRBJ2-5; 9 nucleotides agree with TRBD1. CDR3 size: 16 residues. V lost 8 bases to trimming and J lost 5 bases; unmatched junction nucleotides: 15. This CDR3 is CASGPGQGMFGETQYF. For the CDR3, the DNA is TGTGCCAGCGGCCCGGGACAGGGAATGTTCGGGGAGACCCAGTACTTC.

V is TRBV7-8 and J is TRBJ1-6, with D perhaps TRBD1 (5 bases). The CDR3 runs 12 residues. With 4 bases removed from V and 10 bases from J, the gap between germline ends came to 8 bases. Looked up from germline, CDR1 is SGHVS and CDR2 is FQNEAQ. CDR3 nucleotide sequence: TGTGCCAGCAGCTCAGGGAGATCACCCCTCCACTTT. This sequence encodes CASSSGRSPLHF.

The rearrangement uses TRBV12-3 or TRBV12-4 and TRBJ2-1; possible D gene TRBD1, 6 bases. The length of the CDR3 is 15 residues. With 4 bases removed from V and 0 bases from J, the gap between germline ends came to 10 bases. The CDR3 loop is CASSSAGVSYNEQFF. CDR3 sequence (DNA): TGTGCCAGCAGTTCCGCAGGGGTCTCCTACAATGAGCAGTTCTTC.

The rearrangement links TRBV5-1 to TRBJ2-2, with D tentatively TRBD2 (5 bases). Germline CDR1 SGHRS, CDR2 YFSETQ. The CDR3 is 14 amino acids. V lost 9 bases to trimming and J lost 0 bases, with 12 bases between them. This CDR3 is CATGKESNTGELFF. As DNA, the CDR3 is TGCGCCACCGGGAAGGAATCGAACACCGGGGAGCTGTTTTTT. Together with reference TRBV5-1 and TRBJ2-2, the CDR3 gives the full variable domain: KAGVTQTPRYLIKTRGQQVTLSCSPISGHRSVSWYQQTPGQGLQFLFEYFSETQRNKGNFPGRFSGRQFSNSRSEMNVSTLELGDSALYLCATGKESNTGELFFGEGSRLTVL.

This clonotype was seen repeatedly, ten times or more. The V and J genes are TRBV7-8 and TRBJ1-4; D uncertain. This CDR3 spans 14 amino acids. CDR1 and CDR2 (germline): SGHVS, FQNEAQ. V lost 5 bases to trimming and J lost 0 bases, with 7 bases between them. The CDR3: CASSPYATNEKLFF. CDR3 nucleotides: TGTGCCAGCAGCCCTTATGCAACTAATGAAAAACTGTTTTTT.

With regard to this clonotype: Just one base apart from a much larger clone, this may be a read error. This chain links TRBV7-6 with TRBJ1-1, with 11 positions matching TRBD1. The CDR3 length is 15 residues. The trim removed 5 bases at V and 4 bases at J, leaving 6 bases unmatched. Looked up from germline, CDR1 is SGHVS and CDR2 is FNYEAQ. This CDR3 is CASSQDRGLSTEAFF. Here the CDR3 DNA reads TGTGCCAGCAGCCAGGACAGGGGGCTGAGCACTGAAGCTTTCTTT. Drawing the rest from reference TRBV7-6 and TRBJ1-1, the complete variable domain is GAGVSQSPRYKVTKRGQDVALRCDPISGHVSLYWYRQALGQGPEFLTYFNYEAQQDKSGLPNDRFSAERPEGSISTLTIQRTEQRDSAMYRCASSQDRGLSTEAFFGQGTRLTVV.

The chain recombines TRBV12-3 or TRBV12-4 with TRBJ1-5, with D possibly matching TRBD1 (6 bases). Trimming shortened V by 6 bases and J by 7 bases, and 13 bases separated the two germline ends. There are 13 residues in the CDR3. The CDR3, as DNA: TGTGCCAGCAGCCCGGGGGGGCGGCAGCCCCAGCATTTT. Its protein is CASSPGGRQPQHF.

V is TRBV19 and J is TRBJ1-4; D gene unclear. Germline V lookup: CDR1 LNHDA, CDR2 SQIVND (reference sequence). The ends were cut back, 1 base at V and 4 bases at J, with 19 bases in the middle. This CDR3 region has 18 residues. CDR3 loop: CASSIGWQASILNEKLFF. CDR3 nucleotide sequence: TGTGCCAGTAGTATAGGATGGCAGGCCTCAATCCTTAATGAAAAACTGTTTTTT.

This clonotype showed up just a few times. The V gene is TRBV29-1, the J gene TRBJ2-6; no reliable D call. V was trimmed by 6 bases and J by 0 bases, leaving 9 bases between them. The CDR3 is 14 residues long. The germline V gene encodes CDR1 SQVTM and CDR2 ANQGSEA. Here the CDR3 DNA reads TGCAGCGTGCATGCAACCTCTGGGGCCAACGTCCTGACTTTC. This encodes CSVHATSGANVLTF.

This clonotype was detected only a few times. V and J are TRBV7-9 and TRBJ2-5, with 8 positions matching TRBD1. Germline CDR1 reads SEHNR; CDR2 reads FQNEAQ (reference sequence). This CDR3 has 15 amino acids. V gave up 3 bases and J gave up 2 bases; unmatched junction bases: 5. The CDR3, as DNA: TGTGCCAGCAGCTTCCTCCGGACAGGGCAAGAGACCCAGTACTTC. This gives the protein CASSFLRTGQETQYF.

As concerns this clonotype: At one boundary the junction diverges from the germline segment, which might be a read error. The rearrangement links TRBV7-2 to TRBJ2-1; D may be TRBD2 (5 bases). Germline assignment: CDR1 SGHTA and CDR2 FQGNSA. The length of the CDR3 is 16 residues. This CDR3 is CVSSLLGGGSYNEQFF. The CDR3 bases are TGTGTCAGCAGCTTACTTGGTGGAGGCTCCTACAATGAGCAGTTCTTC.

V is TRBV9 and J is TRBJ2-4; weak D call: TRBD2 (5 bases). Germline-derived CDR1 and CDR2 are SGDLS and YYNGEE. The CDR3 extends over 15 amino acids. Trimming removed 0 bases at V and 6 bases at J, with 13 bases between. The CDR3 DNA reads as TGTGCCAGCAGCGTAGCGGGGTCTCGGGGAAACATTCAGTACTTC. Encoded protein: CASSVAGSRGNIQYF. The whole variable domain, remainder taken from reference TRBV9 and TRBJ2-4, is DSGVTQTPKHLITATGQRVTLRCSPRSGDLSVYWYQQSLDQGLQFLIQYYNGEERAKGNILERFSAQQFPDLHSELNLSSLELGDSALYFCASSVAGSRGNIQYFGAGTRLSVL.

This clonotype was seen once. V gene TRBV14 combines with J gene TRBJ2-7; D perhaps matches TRBD1 (6 bases). The germline V gene encodes CDR1 SGHDN and CDR2 FVKESK. Trimming removed 1 base at V and 0 bases at J, with 13 bases between. CDR3 length: 16 amino acids. CDR3 in DNA: TGTGCCAGCAGCCAAGGATTTTGGACAGACTCCTACGAGCAGTACTTC. Translated, it gives CASSQGFWTDSYEQYF.

With respect to this clonotype: This may come from a read error, since a much larger clone is one base off. V usage is TRBV7-2 and J usage is TRBJ2-1; maybe TRBD1 (6 bases). Germline CDR1 reads SGHTA; CDR2 reads FQGNSA. The CDR3 sequence is 15 residues long. Trimming removed 5 bases at V and 4 bases at J, with 15 bases between. CDR3 sequence reads: CASSIRGQIYNEQFF. CDR3 nucleotide sequence: TGTGCCAGCAGCATAAGGGGACAAATATACAATGAGCAGTTCTTC.

This clonotype showed up just a few times. Mismatch with germline at one junction end may stem from a read error. V is TRBV7-6 and J is TRBJ2-7; TRBD2 might be the D (5 bases). The length of the CDR3 is 15 residues. In germline, CDR1 is SGHVS, CDR2 FNYEAQ. The CDR3 DNA follows: TGTGCCAGCAGTTTAGGTCTAGCCGCTTCCTACGAGCAGTACTTC. Amino acid sequence: CASSLGLAASYEQYF.

This clonotype was recorded once. The chain carries TRBV11-2 and TRBJ2-7, with D possibly being TRBD1 (6 bases). V was cut by 0 bases and J by 3 bases, with 12 bases left in between. The CDR3 sequence is 15 residues long. Germline values: CDR1 SGHAT, CDR2 FQNNGV. The CDR3 loop is CASSLDLGQLYEQYF. CDR3 in DNA: TGTGCCAGCAGCTTAGATCTAGGACAGCTCTACGAGCAGTACTTC.

The chain is built from TRBV12-3 or TRBV12-4 and TRBJ1-2, with D tentatively TRBD1 (6 bases). With 8 bases removed from V and 0 bases from J, the gap between germline ends came to 13 bases. The CDR3 contains 14 residues. CDR3 region: CASGQGHPNYGYTF. The CDR3, as DNA: TGTGCCAGCGGCCAGGGACATCCTAACTATGGCTACACCTTC.

Ten or more counts support this clonotype. This chain uses TRBV7-2 with TRBJ1-1, with 9 bases identical to TRBD1. Germline V CDR1 and CDR2: SGHTA, FQGNSA. The CDR3 consists of 16 residues. V shed 4 bases, J shed 4 bases, and the junction held 10 bases outside the gene matches. DNA of the CDR3: TGTGCCAGCAGCTCTGACAGGGGGGCGTTGAGCACTGAAGCTTTCTTT. This codes for CASSSDRGALSTEAFF.

The J gene is TRBJ2-5, the V gene TRBV7-8, with D perhaps matching TRBD2 (6 bases). With 3 bases removed from V and 5 bases from J, the gap between germline ends came to 19 bases. Germline-derived CDR1 and CDR2 are SGHVS and FQNEAQ. The CDR3 spans 16 residues. DNA of the CDR3: TGTGCCAGCAGCTTCGCTTGGCAGGGAGGTCAGGAGACCCAGTACTTC. Translation gives CASSFAWQGGQETQYF.

This clonotype has only a few counts. The genes are TRBV27 and TRBJ2-1, with no clear D. Germline loops: CDR1 MNHEY, CDR2 SMNVEV (reference sequence). Trimming removed 2 bases from V and 6 bases from J, with 5 bases in between. The CDR3 runs 12 residues. CDR3 region: CASSLIPNEQFF. CDR3 sequence (DNA): TGTGCCAGCAGTTTAATTCCCAATGAGCAGTTCTTC.

This clonotype was seen a handful of times. The chain combines TRBV28 with TRBJ2-2; perhaps D is TRBD1 or TRBD2 (5 bases each). This CDR3 comprises 14 residues. With 10 bases removed from V and 2 bases from J, the gap between germline ends came to 14 bases. The germline V gene has CDR1 MDHEN and CDR2 SYDVKM. The CDR3 spells CATLGTLNTGELFF. The DNA for the CDR3 is TGTGCCACGTTGGGGACCTTAAACACCGGGGAGCTGTTTTTT. Looking up the rest from reference TRBV28 and TRBJ2-2 gives the full variable domain: DVKVTQSSRYLVKRTGEKVFLECVQDMDHENMFWYRQDPGLGLRLIYFSYDVKMKEKGDIPEGYSVSREKKERFSLILESASTNQTSMYLCATLGTLNTGELFFGEGSRLTVL.

This clonotype has just a few counts. The chain combines TRBV7-9 with TRBJ2-2; TRBD1 matches at 7 bases. Unmatched junction bases numbered 5, after V lost 7 bases and J lost 3 bases. The germline CDR1 and CDR2 sequences are SEHNR and FQNEAQ (reference sequence). The CDR3 totals 14 residues. CDR3 sequence (DNA): TGTGCCAGCACCCCACAGGGGTACACCGGGGAGCTGTTTTTT. Translating gives CASTPQGYTGELFF.

The chain's CDR3 is CASSQGLATAYEQYV. The CDR3 DNA follows: TGTGCCAGCAGTCAGGGACTAGCGACAGCCTACGAGCAGTACGTC. The rearrangement links TRBV6-1 to TRBJ2-7; 10 bases line up with TRBD2. The germline gives CDR1 MNHNS, CDR2 SASEGT. The CDR3 runs 15 residues. V was pared by 5 bases and J by 2 bases, with 6 bases of the junction left unmatched.

The chain joins TRBV7-4 to TRBJ2-3; TRBD2 is a possible D gene (5 bases). The CDR3 consists of 15 residues. Between the trimmed V and J ends, which lost 4 bases and 3 bases, there was a span of 14 bases. Germline V lookup: CDR1 SGHVT, CDR2 SQSDAQ. In DNA form, the CDR3 reads TGTGCCAGCAGCTCAGGACTCGACCTTACAGATACGCAGTATTTT. Translation gives CASSSGLDLTDTQYF.

DNA for the CDR3: TGTGCCAGCAGAGCAGGACAGGGTGGTTTCTCTGAAGCTTTCTTT. It encodes CASRAGQGGFSEAFF. V is TRBV2 and J is TRBJ1-1; TRBD1 agrees at 8 bases. Germline loops: CDR1 SNHLY, CDR2 FYNNEI. With 6 bases clipped from V and 6 bases from J, the junction kept 12 bases outside the gene matches. The CDR3 has 15 residues.

This rearrangement joins TRBV12-3 or TRBV12-4 to TRBJ2-1, with 8 positions matching TRBD1. This CDR3 has 15 amino acids. The trim removed 6 bases at V and 10 bases at J, leaving 14 bases unmatched. The CDR3 DNA reads TGTGCCAGCAGAAACCCGGGACAGGTGAGAGAAGAGCAGTTCTTC. Amino acid sequence: CASRNPGQVREEQFF.

This clonotype occurred a few times. The genes are TRBV27 and TRBJ2-7; 7 bases fit TRBD1. The CDR3 runs to 14 residues. The germline V gene encodes CDR1 MNHEY and CDR2 SMNVEV (reference sequence). Germline trimming cut 2 bases from V and 3 bases from J; bases unmatched to any gene: 4. CDR3 region: CASSLRGTVYEQYV. DNA for the CDR3: TGTGCCAGCAGTTTAAGGGGGACAGTCTACGAGCAGTACGTC.

This clonotype was seen a few times. The chain employs TRBV29-1 and TRBJ1-1; tentatively, D is TRBD1 (5 bases). Germline CDR1 is SQVTM and CDR2 is ANQGSEA. V was pared by 3 bases and J by 1 base, with 18 bases between. CDR3 length: 16 residues. The CDR3 DNA is TGCAGCGTTGAGGCGGCCCGGGACGGACCGAACACTGAAGCTTTCTTT. Translating it yields CSVEAARDGPNTEAFF.